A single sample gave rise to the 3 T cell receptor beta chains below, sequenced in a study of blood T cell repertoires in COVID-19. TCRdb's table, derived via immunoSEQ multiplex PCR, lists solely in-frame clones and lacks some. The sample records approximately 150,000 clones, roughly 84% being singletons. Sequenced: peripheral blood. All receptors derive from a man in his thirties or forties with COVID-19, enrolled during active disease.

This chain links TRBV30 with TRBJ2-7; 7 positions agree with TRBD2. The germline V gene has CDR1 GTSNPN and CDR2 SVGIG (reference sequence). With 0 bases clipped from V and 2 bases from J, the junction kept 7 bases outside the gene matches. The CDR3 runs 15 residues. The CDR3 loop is CAWSVSSGPTYEQYF. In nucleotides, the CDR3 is TGTGCCTGGAGTGTGTCTAGCGGACCGACCTACGAGCAGTACTTC.

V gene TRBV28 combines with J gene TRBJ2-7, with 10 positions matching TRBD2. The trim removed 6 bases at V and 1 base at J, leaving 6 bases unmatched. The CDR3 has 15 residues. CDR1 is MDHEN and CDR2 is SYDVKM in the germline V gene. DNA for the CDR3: TGTGCCAGCAGGGCCGGGGGACTAGCGTCCTACGAGCAGTACTTC. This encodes CASRAGGLASYEQYF.

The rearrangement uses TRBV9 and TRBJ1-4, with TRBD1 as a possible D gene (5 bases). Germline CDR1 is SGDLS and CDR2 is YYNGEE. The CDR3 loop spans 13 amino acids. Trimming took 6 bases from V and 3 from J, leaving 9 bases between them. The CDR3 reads CASNGGANEKLFF. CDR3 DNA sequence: TGTGCCAGCAACGGGGGAGCTAATGAAAAACTGTTTTTT.